The clone carrying this T cell receptor (beta chain) was seen ten or more times. J was trimmed by 2 bases and V by 3 bases; bases with no gene match: 5. Germline V gene lookup returns CDR1 SGDLS and CDR2 YYNGEE. The CDR3 is made up of 16 amino acids. The sample originates from a study of blood T cells in healthy people across ages. The authors ran a second PCR of about 7 to 12 cycles using a sample-barcoded 5' primer and a J-beta primer mix. The template-switch adaptor was a 5' adaptor with 12 random nucleotides. It tagged each cDNA molecule. Sequencing yielded, for each sample, at least 3 million paired-end reads carrying CDR3. MiXCR was run by TCRdb on the 5' RACE reads, yielding one entry per CDR3 protein. Here the sample spans 630,000 or so distinct CDR3 sequences, approximately 30% being singletons.

The receptor was derived from a woman of 80 years or more in good health. The chain joins TRBV9 to TRBJ2-6; 7 bases align to TRBD1. The sample consisted of blood. The CDR3 coding sequence is TGTGCCAGCAGCGCAAGACAGGGCGCTGGGGCCAACGTCCTGACTTTC. Its protein is CASSARQGAGANVLTF.